These 20 T cell receptor beta chains originate from one sample sequenced in a study of T cell changes during pregnancy in multiple sclerosis. The method was immunoSEQ multiplex PCR; TCRdb's version includes in-frame clones alone and lacks a portion of them. Seen here are roughly 40,000 clones, around 92% observed once, and the top ten hold 0.5%. The sample was CD4+ T cells from peripheral blood mononuclear cells, taken in the second trimester of pregnancy. The receptor set was obtained from a female donor in good health, enrolled as a control in a pregnancy study.

V and J are TRBV10-3 and TRBJ2-3, with TRBD2 identical over 7 bases. Trimming took 4 bases from V and 3 from J; bases not matched to a gene: 1. Germline loops: CDR1 ENHRY, CDR2 SYGVKD. This CDR3 has 13 residues. The CDR3: CAISALATDTQYF. CDR3 nucleotides: TGTGCCATCAGTGCACTAGCGACAGATACGCAGTATTTT.

J is TRBJ2-3 and V is TRBV7-9, with TRBD2 identical over 10 bases. The CDR3 runs to 18 residues. Trimming removed 1 base from V and 1 base from J; junction bases left unmatched: 8. Germline V CDR1 and CDR2: SEHNR, FQNEAQ (reference sequence). The CDR3 protein is CASSLGLGSGGRTDTQYF. In DNA, the CDR3 is TGTGCCAGCAGCTTAGGATTGGGTAGCGGGGGGCGCACAGATACGCAGTATTTT.

The V and J genes are TRBV7-2 and TRBJ2-7, with D perhaps matching TRBD1 (5 bases). Per germline, CDR1 SGHTA and CDR2 FQGNSA. The CDR3 runs to 13 residues. The V end lost 3 bases, the J end lost 3 bases, and 9 bases lay between the germline ends. CDR3 DNA: TGTGCCAGCAGCTTTGGACAAGACTACGAGCAGTACTTC. Translated, it gives CASSFGQDYEQYF.

The rearrangement links TRBV6-6 to TRBJ1-2, with a tentative D call TRBD1 (6 bases). Germline V gives CDR1 MNHNY, CDR2 SVGAGI (reference sequence). The CDR3 is 11 residues long. Trimming cost V 2 bases and J 12 bases, with 10 bases left between them. The chain's CDR3 is CASSYGGAHTF. CDR3 DNA sequence: TGTGCCAGCAGTTACGGGGGGGCGCACACCTTC.

A single count supports this clone. The chain carries TRBV14 and TRBJ1-4; 7 bases align to TRBD1. The CDR3 has 17 amino acids. Germline CDR1 and CDR2: SGHDN and FVKESK. V shed 1 base and J 4 bases; nucleotides not matched to a gene: 9. In DNA form, the CDR3 reads TGTGCCAGCAGCCAAGTTGTCCTTGGGACAGTTAATGAAAAACTGTTTTTT. Its protein is CASSQVVLGTVNEKLFF.

The V call is TRBV11-2, the J call TRBJ2-7; TRBD2 matches 10 bases. V lost 2 bases to trimming and J lost 2 bases; unmatched junction nucleotides: 3. Germline V lookup: CDR1 SGHAT, CDR2 FQNNGV. The CDR3 length is 15 residues. In nucleotides, the CDR3 is TGTGCCAGCAGCTTAACGCTAGCGGGGGCCTACGAGCAGTACTTC. Protein sequence: CASSLTLAGAYEQYF.

V usage is TRBV4-1 and J usage is TRBJ1-4; 11 bases map to TRBD1. The CDR3 length is 17 residues. V lost 6 bases, J lost 1 base, and 7 bases stayed unmatched. In germline, CDR1 is MGHRA, CDR2 YSYEKL. The CDR3 is CASRSGTGGRTNEKLFF. CDR3 coding DNA: TGCGCCAGCAGATCCGGGACAGGGGGTAGAACTAATGAAAAACTGTTTTTT.

Here the CDR3 reads CASSQGRTGNTDTQYF. CDR3 nucleotides: TGTGCCAGCAGCCAAGGGAGGACGGGAAACACAGATACGCAGTATTTT. The rearrangement uses TRBV14 and TRBJ2-3; weak D call: TRBD2 (5 bases). CDR1 and CDR2 from the germline V gene are SGHDN and FVKESK. V was pared by 1 base and J by 2 bases, with 13 bases between. The CDR3 contains 16 residues.

V is TRBV7-9 and J is TRBJ1-2; TRBD1 is a possible D gene (6 bases). The CDR3 sequence is 15 residues long. The germline V gene has CDR1 SEHNR and CDR2 FQNEAQ (reference sequence). The V end lost 1 base, the J end lost 3 bases, and 12 bases lay between the germline ends. Written as DNA, the CDR3 is TGTGCCAGCAGCTTAGATCTCAGGGGAGACTATGGCTACACCTTC. Its protein product is CASSLDLRGDYGYTF.

The J gene is TRBJ2-1, the V gene TRBV20-1; D is undetermined. Germline CDR1 and CDR2: DFQATT and SNEGSKA (reference sequence). This CDR3 has 11 residues. V dropped 3 bases and J dropped 9 bases, with 9 bases sitting between them. The CDR3 loop reads CSASRRSEQFF. Written as DNA, the CDR3 is TGCAGTGCTAGTAGGCGGAGTGAGCAGTTCTTC.

The chain uses TRBV5-1 and TRBJ2-7, with TRBD1 identical over 8 bases. V lost 2 bases and J lost 3; bases outside the gene matches: 1. Looked up from germline, CDR1 is SGHRS and CDR2 is YFSETQ. CDR3 length: 13 amino acids. For the CDR3, the DNA is TGCGCCAGCAGCTTCGACAGGGGCTACGAGCAGTACTTC. Its protein is CASSFDRGYEQYF.

The chain joins TRBV6-8 to TRBJ2-7, with D perhaps matching TRBD1 (6 bases). Germline V gene lookup returns CDR1 MNHGY and CDR2 SAAAGT. This CDR3 spans 15 amino acids. The V gene lost 4 bases and the J gene lost 3 bases, with 16 bases spanning the gap. For the CDR3, the DNA is TGTGCCAGCAGTTCGACTGAGGACAGAGGCTACGAGCAGTACTTC. This gives the protein CASSSTEDRGYEQYF.

V gene TRBV28 combines with J gene TRBJ2-7; 9 nucleotides agree with TRBD2. The germline CDR1 and CDR2 sequences are MDHEN and SYDVKM. This CDR3 is 14 amino acids long. V lost 5 bases, J lost 4 bases, and 6 bases stayed unmatched. The CDR3 spells CASSSGGNPYEQYF. Written as DNA, the CDR3 is TGTGCCAGCAGTAGCGGGGGGAACCCTTACGAGCAGTACTTC. Complete variable domain (other parts from reference TRBV28 and TRBJ2-7): DVKVTQSSRYLVKRTGEKVFLECVQDMDHENMFWYRQDPGLGLRLIYFSYDVKMKEKGDIPEGYSVSREKKERFSLILESASTNQTSMYLCASSSGGNPYEQYFGPGTRLTVT.

This chain joins TRBV4-2 and TRBJ1-5; no firm D call. CDR1 and CDR2 from the germline V gene are LGHNA and YNFKEQ. There are 15 residues in the CDR3. V shed 0 bases and J shed 0 bases, with 6 bases lying between them. The CDR3 here is CASSQDRSSNQPQHF. The CDR3 nucleotides are TGTGCCAGCAGCCAAGACAGGTCTAGCAATCAGCCCCAGCATTTT.

The chain joins TRBV7-9 to TRBJ2-3; unclear D gene. Germline lookup yields CDR1 SEHNR and CDR2 FQNEAQ (reference sequence). The CDR3 length is 15 residues. V lost 3 bases and J 3 bases, leaving 13 bases between the germline ends. The chain's CDR3 is CASSFGLGPTDTQYF. CDR3 nucleotide sequence: TGTGCCAGCAGCTTTGGCCTAGGTCCAACAGATACGCAGTATTTT.

CDR3 sequence: CASSPSGGRDQPQHF. The CDR3 nucleotides read TGTGCCAGCAGCCCCTCCGGAGGGCGGGATCAGCCCCAGCATTTT. J is TRBJ1-5 and V is TRBV7-9; no clear D gene. The CDR3 spans 15 residues. Germline V gives CDR1 SEHNR, CDR2 FQNEAQ (reference sequence). Trimming took 5 bases from V and 5 from J, leaving 16 bases between them. Full variable domain (remainder filled in from reference TRBV7-9 and TRBJ1-5): DTGVSQNPRHKITKRGQNVTFRCDPISEHNRLYWYRQTLGQGPEFLTYFQNEAQLEKSRLLSDRFSAERPKGSFSTLEIQRTEQGDSAMYLCASSPSGGRDQPQHFGDGTRLSIL.

There are a few counts of this clone. V gene TRBV29-1 combines with J gene TRBJ1-1; D might be TRBD1 (6 bases). Germline V CDR1 and CDR2: SQVTM, ANQGSEA. This CDR3 spans 12 amino acids. The germline V and J ends were trimmed by 6 bases and 4 bases, with 12 bases remaining between them. The CDR3 bases are TGCAGCGTGGAACAGGGTTCCACTGAAGCTTTCTTT. Its protein is CSVEQGSTEAFF.

The rearrangement links TRBV9 to TRBJ1-1, with no clear D. Trimming took 4 bases from V and 5 from J, leaving 9 bases between them. Per germline, CDR1 SGDLS and CDR2 YYNGEE. The CDR3 runs 12 residues. DNA of the CDR3: TGTGCCAGCAGCCGATCGGGTACTGAAGCTTTCTTT. This gives the protein CASSRSGTEAFF.

The chain links TRBV5-5 to TRBJ2-2; D may be TRBD2 (5 bases). This CDR3 has 15 amino acids. CDR1 and CDR2 (germline): SGHKS, YYEKEE (reference sequence). Trimming stripped 2 bases from V and 4 bases from J, with 12 bases between. CDR3 region: CASSFGEIGTGELFF. In DNA form, the CDR3 reads TGTGCCAGCAGCTTCGGGGAAATTGGCACCGGGGAGCTGTTTTTT. Drawing the rest from reference TRBV5-5 and TRBJ2-2, the complete variable domain is DAGVTQSPTHLIKTRGQQVTLRCSPISGHKSVSWYQQVLGQGPQFIFQYYEKEERGRGNFPDRFSARQFPNYSSELNVNALLLGDSALYLCASSFGEIGTGELFFGEGSRLTVL.

The V gene is TRBV9, the J gene TRBJ2-5; possible D gene TRBD1, 6 bases. This CDR3 has 15 residues. V lost 0 bases and J 5 bases, leaving 14 bases between the germline ends. Germline CDR1 reads SGDLS; CDR2 reads YYNGEE. Here the CDR3 DNA reads TGTGCCAGCAGCGTAGCAGGGGTCAATGCGGAGACCCAGTACTTC. This encodes CASSVAGVNAETQYF.